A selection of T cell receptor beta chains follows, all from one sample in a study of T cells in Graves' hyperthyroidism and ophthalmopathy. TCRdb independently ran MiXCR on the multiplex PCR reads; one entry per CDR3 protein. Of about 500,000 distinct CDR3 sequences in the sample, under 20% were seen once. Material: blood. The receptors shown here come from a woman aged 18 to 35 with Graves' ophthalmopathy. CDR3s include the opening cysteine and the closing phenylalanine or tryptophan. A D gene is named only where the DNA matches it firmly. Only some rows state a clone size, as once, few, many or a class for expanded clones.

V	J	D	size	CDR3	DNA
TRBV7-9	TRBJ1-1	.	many	CASSLQQRNTEAFF	TGTGCCAGCAGCTTACAACAGCGGAACACTGAAGCTTTCTTT
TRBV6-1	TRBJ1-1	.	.	CATRLGGLRTEAFF	TGTGCCACCCGACTTGGGGGGCTAAGAACTGAAGCTTTCTTT
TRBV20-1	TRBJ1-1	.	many	CSATGFVVGGNTEAFF	TGCAGTGCTACCGGGTTTGTGGTCGGAGGGAACACTGAAGCTTTCTTT
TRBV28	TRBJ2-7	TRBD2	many	CASSPPVAGGAAYEQYF	TGTGCCAGCAGCCCTCCCGTAGCGGGAGGGGCCGCCTACGAGCAGTACTTC
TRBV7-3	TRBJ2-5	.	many	CASSGGTGYRSGSETQYF	TGTGCCAGCAGCGGCGGGACAGGGTATCGGAGCGGGAGTGAGACCCAGTACTTC
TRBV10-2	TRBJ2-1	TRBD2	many	CASSESGTSGNEQFF	TGCGCCAGCAGTGAGTCTGGGACTAGCGGGAATGAGCAGTTCTTC
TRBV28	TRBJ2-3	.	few	CASSLFSGGQDTQYF	TGTGCCAGCAGTTTATTCTCCGGGGGGCAAGATACGCAGTATTTT
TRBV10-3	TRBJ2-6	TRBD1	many	CAIRGQGSGANVLTF	TGTGCCATCAGGGGACAGGGGTCTGGGGCCAACGTCCTGACTTTC
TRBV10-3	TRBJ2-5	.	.	CAISWDKETQYF	TGTGCCATCAGCTGGGACAAAGAGACCCAGTACTTC
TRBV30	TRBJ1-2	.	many	CAWSQGGSDYTF	TGTGCCTGGAGTCAAGGGGGGTCAGACTACACCTTC
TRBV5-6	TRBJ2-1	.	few	CASSPSPDQSLYNEQFF	TGTGCCAGCAGCCCATCACCGGACCAGAGCCTTTACAATGAGCAGTTCTTC
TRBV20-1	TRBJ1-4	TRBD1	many	CSARDRQGRHGKLFF	TGCAGTGCTAGAGACCGACAGGGGCGACATGGAAAACTGTTTTTT
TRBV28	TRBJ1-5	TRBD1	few	CASSFVDRDYSNQPQHF	TGTGCCAGCAGTTTCGTTGACAGGGACTATAGCAATCAGCCCCAGCATTTT
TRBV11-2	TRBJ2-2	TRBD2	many	CASSHGLDHTGELFF	TGTGCCAGCAGCCATGGACTAGATCACACCGGGGAGCTGTTTTTT
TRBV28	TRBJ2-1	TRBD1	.	CASSSGTGWPYNEQFF	TGTGCCAGCAGTTCCGGGACAGGGTGGCCCTACAATGAGCAGTTCTTC
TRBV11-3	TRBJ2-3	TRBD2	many	CASSLERGGLSTDTQYF	TGTGCCAGCAGCTTAGAACGCGGGGGGTTGAGCACAGATACGCAGTATTTT
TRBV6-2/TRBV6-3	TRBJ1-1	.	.	CASSSLKYRGTEAFF	TGTGCCAGCAGTTCCCTTAAGTATCGTGGCACTGAAGCTTTCTTT
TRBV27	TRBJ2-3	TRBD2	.	CASNHRTSGSRDTQYF	TGTGCCAGCAATCATCGGACTAGCGGGAGTAGAGATACGCAGTATTTT
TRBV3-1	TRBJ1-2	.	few	CASSQGGSQGSYGYTF	TGTGCCAGCAGCCAAGGGGGCTCTCAGGGGAGCTATGGCTACACCTTC
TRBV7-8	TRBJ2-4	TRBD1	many	CASSLRQGYIQYF	TGTGCCAGCAGCTTACGACAGGGCTACATTCAGTACTTC
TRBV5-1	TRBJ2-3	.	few	CASNPAGPAEHTQYF	TGCGCCAGCAACCCCGCAGGGCCGGCCGAACATACGCAGTATTTT